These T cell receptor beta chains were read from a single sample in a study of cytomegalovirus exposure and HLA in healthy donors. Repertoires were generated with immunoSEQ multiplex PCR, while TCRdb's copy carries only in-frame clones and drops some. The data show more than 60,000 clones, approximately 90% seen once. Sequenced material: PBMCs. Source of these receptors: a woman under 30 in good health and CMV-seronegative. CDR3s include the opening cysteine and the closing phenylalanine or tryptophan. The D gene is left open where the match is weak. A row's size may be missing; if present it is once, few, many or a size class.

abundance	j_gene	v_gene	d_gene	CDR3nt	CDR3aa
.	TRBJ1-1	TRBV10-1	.	TGCGCCAGCAGACGAGGGCCGGAGTCGAACACTGAAGCTTTCTTT	CASRRGPESNTEAFF
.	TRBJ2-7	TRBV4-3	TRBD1	TGCGCCAGCAGCCACGACAGACGAGGGGGCCACGAGCAGTACTTC	CASSHDRRGGHEQYF
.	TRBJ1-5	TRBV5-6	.	TGTGCCAGCAGCTTGGATTTACGGAGTCAGCCCCAGCATTTT	CASSLDLRSQPQHF
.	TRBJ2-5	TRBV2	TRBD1	TGTGCCAGCAGTGATCGTGGGACAGGGGGCGAGACCCAGTACTTC	CASSDRGTGGETQYF
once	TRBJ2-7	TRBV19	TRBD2	TGTGCCAGTAGTATGGGTAATATGATAGCGGGAGACCCCTTCGAGCAGTACTTC	CASSMGNMIAGDPFEQYF
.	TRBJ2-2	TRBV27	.	TGTGCCAGCAGTTTAAGTCTTACAGTAAACACCGGGGAGCTGTTTTTT	CASSLSLTVNTGELFF
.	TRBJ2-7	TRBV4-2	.	TGTGCCAGCAGCCAAGTGGGGGGCTACGAGCAGTACTTC	CASSQVGGYEQYF
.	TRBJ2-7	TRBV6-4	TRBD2	TGTGCCAGCAGTGAAGGTGTTTGGCGGGAGTACTCCTACGAGCAGTACTTC	CASSEGVWREYSYEQYF
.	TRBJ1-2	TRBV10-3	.	TGTGCCAGCCGGACGGACTCTAACTATGGCTACACCTTC	CASRTDSNYGYTF
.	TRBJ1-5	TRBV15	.	TGTGCCACCAGCAGAGATTGGGACTTGGGCGGTCAGCCCCAGCATTTT	CATSRDWDLGGQPQHF
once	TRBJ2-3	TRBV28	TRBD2	TGTGCCAGCAGTCTGGGAACTAGCGATGAATCCACAGATACGCAGTATTTT	CASSLGTSDESTDTQYF
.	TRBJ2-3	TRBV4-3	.	TGCGCCAGCAGCCAAGCTAAAAGACAGGTGATCACAGATACGCAGTATTTT	CASSQAKRQVITDTQYF
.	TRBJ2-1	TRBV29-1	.	TGCAGCGTTGATCGCGGGTGGGATCCGTTCTTC	CSVDRGWDPFF
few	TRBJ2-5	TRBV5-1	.	TGCGCCAGCAGCTTTTTAGTTGGTCCCGGGGAGACCCAGTACTTC	CASSFLVGPGETQYF
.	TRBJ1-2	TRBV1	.	TGCACCAGCAGCCGGGAGGGTTTGCGAAAGACCTATGGCTACACCTTC	CTSSREGLRKTYGYTF
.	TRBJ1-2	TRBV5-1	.	TGCGCCAGCAGCAAAGGGGAGGGTAATGGCTACACCTTC	CASSKGEGNGYTF
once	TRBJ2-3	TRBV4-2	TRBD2	TGTGCCAGCAGCCAAGAGGGGGGACTAGCGGGCACAGATACGCAGTATTTT	CASSQEGGLAGTDTQYF
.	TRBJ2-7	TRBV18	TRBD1	TGTGCCAGCTCGACCGGGACAGCCTTAAGTGTTTTATTC	CASSTGTALSVLF
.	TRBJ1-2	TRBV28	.	TGTGCCAGCAGTCGACAGTTCCGCTACACCTTC	CASSRQFRYTF
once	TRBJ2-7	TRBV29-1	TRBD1	TGCAGCGTGGACCCGGGACAGGGATACGAGCAGTACTTC	CSVDPGQGYEQYF
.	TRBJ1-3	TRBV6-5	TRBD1	TGTGCCAGCAGTCCCGGAACAGGGGCTGGAAACACCATATATTTT	CASSPGTGAGNTIYF
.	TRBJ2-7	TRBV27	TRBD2	TGTGCCAGCAGTCTACTTCCTAGGACTAGCGGGAGTTTGTTCCACGAGCAGTACTTC	CASSLLPRTSGSLFHEQYF
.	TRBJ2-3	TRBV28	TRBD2	TGTGCCAGCAGTTTCGCGGGAGGCCGCACAGATACGCAGTATTTT	CASSFAGGRTDTQYF
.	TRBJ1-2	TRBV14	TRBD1	TGTGCCAGCAGCCAGCGGACAGGGATCTATGGCTACACCTTC	CASSQRTGIYGYTF
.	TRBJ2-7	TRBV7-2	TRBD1	TGTGCCAGCAGTCGACAGGGTTCCTACGAGCAGTACTTC	CASSRQGSYEQYF
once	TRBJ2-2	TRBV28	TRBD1	TGTGCCAGCAGACTCCGGACAGGGCCGAACACCGGGGAGCTGTTTTTT	CASRLRTGPNTGELFF
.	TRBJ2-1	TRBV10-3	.	TGTGCCATCAGTGACGGCAGGGTTGGCGGTGAGCAGTTCTTC	CAISDGRVGGEQFF
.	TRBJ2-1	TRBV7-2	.	TGTGCCAGCAGCTTAGCTGCTCTCCGGGGCAATGAGCAGTTCTTC	CASSLAALRGNEQFF
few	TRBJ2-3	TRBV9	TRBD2	TGTGCCAGCAGCGTAGCGGGGGGGGCCATAGATACGCAGTATTTT	CASSVAGGAIDTQYF
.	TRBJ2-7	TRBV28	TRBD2	TGTGCCAGCAGTTTAGAGGCCAGCGGGAGGGCCACCTACGAGCAGTACTTC	CASSLEASGRATYEQYF
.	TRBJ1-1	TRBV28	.	TGTGCCAGCTATAGACAGAACACTGAAGCTTTCTTT	CASYRQNTEAFF
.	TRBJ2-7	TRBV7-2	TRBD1	TGTGCCAGCAGCCCGGGACAGCTCATCATCCACGAGCAGTACTTC	CASSPGQLIIHEQYF
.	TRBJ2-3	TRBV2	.	TGTGCCAGCAGGCAGTCCTCTAGCGCCGATACGCAGTATTTT	CASRQSSSADTQYF
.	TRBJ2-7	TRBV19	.	TGTGCCAGTAGTATGGTAGGGGGCGAGCAGTACTTC	CASSMVGGEQYF
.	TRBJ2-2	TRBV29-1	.	TGCAGCGTTCGAAAGGGGTTTACCGGGGAGCTGTTTTTT	CSVRKGFTGELFF
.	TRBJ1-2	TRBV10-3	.	TGTGCCATCAGTGAGTCGAGGAATGGCTACACCTTC	CAISESRNGYTF
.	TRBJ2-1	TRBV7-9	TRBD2	TGTGCCAGCACCGAGGGAACTAGCGGGGATTACAATGAGCAGTTCTTC	CASTEGTSGDYNEQFF
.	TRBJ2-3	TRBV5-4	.	TGTGCCAGCAGGCGGGACGGAGCAGATACGCAGTATTTT	CASRRDGADTQYF
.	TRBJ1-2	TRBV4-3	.	TGCGCCAGCAGCCAAGCCCAAGTGGGGGCAGGCAATAACTATGGCTACACCTTC	CASSQAQVGAGNNYGYTF
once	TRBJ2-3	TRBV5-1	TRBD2	TGCGCCAGCAGCTTGGTCGGGACTACTTCTTTCACAGATACGCAGTATTTT	CASSLVGTTSFTDTQYF